Sequencing of this T cell receptor (beta chain) was carried out in a study of monozygotic twins with inflammatory bowel disease. CDR3 size: 14 residues. From germline, CDR1 is MNHEY and CDR2 SMNVEV (reference sequence). With regard to this clonotype: What it binds is not known.

Incorporation of UMIs carrying a 6-nucleotide sample barcode was performed by template switching. After re-calling the 5' RACE reads, TCRdb lists one entry per CDR3 protein, DNA absent. Here the sample table reports some 450,000 distinct CDR3 sequences. Study-wide results and limits: Diversity of TCRbeta measured by inverse Simpson was lower in IBD patients than in healthy co-twins.

Material: blood. The TCR originated in a human donor with ulcerative colitis or Crohn's disease, or a healthy co-twin of an affected twin (not recorded which). This sequence joins TRBV27 and TRBJ1-5. This CDR3 reads CASTLNGGIQPQHF.